The 20 T cell receptor beta chains listed next were all sequenced from one sample in a study of blood T cell repertoires in COVID-19. TCRdb keeps only in-frame clones here, not all; method: immunoSEQ multiplex PCR. The data contain 55,000 to 65,000 clones, 82% of them seen just once; the ten biggest clones take up around 13%. Sequenced sample: peripheral blood. The receptors shown here come from a human donor in a cohort sampled during active COVID-19.

The chain recombines TRBV18 with TRBJ1-1, with 8 positions matching TRBD1. The CDR3 has 13 residues. Germline V gene sequence: CDR1 KGHSH, CDR2 LQKENI. The ends lost 3 bases at V and 7 bases at J; junction bases unmatched: 4. CDR3 nucleotides: TGTGCCAGCTCACCGACAGGGGTTAATGAAGCTTTCTTT. Translation gives CASSPTGVNEAFF. The variable domain in full, with the rest retrieved from reference TRBV18 and TRBJ1-1, is NAGVMQNPRHLVRRRGQEARLRCSPMKGHSHVYWYRQLPEEGLKFMVYLQKENIIDESGMPKERFSAEFPKEGPSILRIQQVVRGDSAAYFCASSPTGVNEAFFGQGTRLTVV.

This rearrangement joins TRBV5-6 to TRBJ1-3, with TRBD1 identical over 7 bases. The V segment lost 0 bases and the J segment 0 bases; nucleotides outside the gene matches: 6. From germline, CDR1 is SGHDT and CDR2 YYEEEE. The CDR3 contains 17 residues. The DNA for the CDR3 is TGTGCCAGCAGCTTGGTCGGCAGGGGGAGCTCTGGAAACACCATATATTTT. Residues: CASSLVGRGSSGNTIYF.

The genes are TRBV5-1 and TRBJ2-1; 10 nucleotides match TRBD2. The trim removed 0 bases at V and 4 bases at J, leaving 1 base unmatched. Germline loops: CDR1 SGHRS, CDR2 YFSETQ. The CDR3 is made up of 15 amino acids. The CDR3 loop is CASSLERGGYNEQFF. CDR3 bases: TGCGCCAGCAGCTTGGAGCGGGGGGGATACAATGAGCAGTTCTTC.

The chain employs TRBV6-6 and TRBJ1-3; D unclear. V was pared by 8 bases and J by 0 bases, with 14 bases between. Germline V gene sequence: CDR1 MNHNY, CDR2 SVGAGI (reference sequence). CDR3 length: 15 residues. The DNA of the CDR3 is TGTGCCAGCCAGATCCTCGGGGACTCTGGAAACACCATATATTTT. It codes for CASQILGDSGNTIYF.

This clone was detected once. The CDR3 sequence is CASNEGAYGYTF. The DNA for the CDR3 is TGTGCCAGTAACGAAGGGGCCTATGGCTACACCTTC. The V call is TRBV19, the J call TRBJ1-2; tentative D call: TRBD1 (5 bases). Germline CDR1 LNHDA, CDR2 SQIVND (reference sequence). The CDR3 is 12 residues long. V was cut by 7 bases and J by 4 bases, with 10 bases left in between.

The chain joins TRBV29-1 to TRBJ2-3; D is perhaps TRBD2 (5 bases). This CDR3 region has 12 residues. Germline assignment: CDR1 SQVTM and CDR2 ANQGSEA. CDR3 in amino acids: CSASRDTDTQYF. The CDR3 DNA sequence: TGCAGTGCGTCCCGGGACACAGATACGCAGTATTTT.

The chain combines TRBV5-1 with TRBJ2-3, with 7 bases identical to TRBD2. Per germline, CDR1 SGHRS and CDR2 YFSETQ. J was trimmed by 1 base and V by 1 base; bases with no gene match: 18. The CDR3 sequence is 20 residues long. Written as DNA, the CDR3 is TGCGCCAGCAGCTTGTCCCTAGCATTTAGCGGCGGGGGAGGCACAGATACGCAGTATTTT. Protein product: CASSLSLAFSGGGGTDTQYF.

The rearrangement links TRBV5-1 to TRBJ1-6, with D uncertain. Germline CDR1 is SGHRS and CDR2 is YFSETQ. Trimming stripped 3 bases from V and 9 bases from J, with 13 bases between. This CDR3 comprises 14 residues. Here the CDR3 reads CASSSGLYGSPLHF. CDR3 nucleotides: TGCGCCAGCAGCTCTGGACTGTATGGTTCACCCCTCCACTTT.

V is TRBV27 and J is TRBJ1-2, with D possibly being TRBD1 (5 bases). Deletions cut 1 base from V and 7 bases from J, with 13 bases between. Germline assignment: CDR1 MNHEY and CDR2 SMNVEV (reference sequence). The CDR3 contains 14 residues. In nucleotides, the CDR3 is TGTGCCAGCAGTTTATTCTCAGGGTCGGGTGGCTACACCTTC. Amino acid sequence: CASSLFSGSGGYTF.

The chain has TRBV9 and TRBJ2-3, with 9 positions matching TRBD2. The germline V gene has CDR1 SGDLS and CDR2 YYNGEE. The CDR3 consists of 14 residues. V lost 7 bases, J lost 3 bases, and 6 bases stayed unmatched. The DNA for the CDR3 is TGTGCCAGCCGGCGAGCGGGGGGAACAGATACGCAGTATTTT. It encodes CASRRAGGTDTQYF.

In DNA form, the CDR3 reads TGTGCCAGCAGCCGCGGCGGGACCGGGGTCGGCTACACCTTC. Residues: CASSRGGTGVGYTF. The chain recombines TRBV3-1 (or the pseudogene TRBV3-2) with TRBJ1-2, with D possibly being TRBD1 (5 bases). The V end lost 4 bases, the J end lost 8 bases, and 17 bases lay between the germline ends. The CDR3 loop spans 14 amino acids. Germline V CDR1 and CDR2: LGHDT, YNNKEL (reference sequence).

This clone was picked up one time. The CDR3, as DNA: TGCGCCAGCACCGGGACATCAGATAATTCACCCCTCCACTTT. This sequence encodes CASTGTSDNSPLHF. V is TRBV5-1 and J is TRBJ1-6; D may be TRBD1 (6 bases). The germline V gene has CDR1 SGHRS and CDR2 YFSETQ. Trimming left V 6 bases short and J 5 bases short, with 12 bases between. CDR3 length: 14 residues.

The chain is built from TRBV13 and TRBJ1-6; D may be TRBD1 (5 bases). The germline gives CDR1 PRHDT, CDR2 FYEKMQ (reference sequence). This CDR3 is built from 17 residues. V shed 0 bases and J shed 3 bases, with 12 bases lying between them. Written as DNA, the CDR3 is TGTGCCAGCAGCTTAGGGGTAGGGGATTTCTATAATTCACCCCTCCACTTT. It is translated as CASSLGVGDFYNSPLHF.

The V and J genes are TRBV15 and TRBJ1-1, with D perhaps matching TRBD1 (5 bases). The CDR3 is 12 residues long. Trimming stripped 3 bases from V and 6 bases from J, with 8 bases between. Germline V gene data show CDR1 as LNHNV and CDR2 as YYDKDF (reference sequence). The CDR3 loop reads CATSRTTAEAFF. The CDR3, as DNA: TGTGCCACCAGCAGGACGACAGCTGAAGCTTTCTTT.

This clone was counted at least ten times. The V call is TRBV28, the J call TRBJ2-4; the D is unclear. The CDR3 is made up of 15 amino acids. The V end was cut by 7 bases, the J end by 0 bases, with 13 bases between. Germline CDR1 reads MDHEN; CDR2 reads SYDVKM. CDR3 sequence reads: CASIGASVAKNIQYF. CDR3 DNA: TGTGCCAGCATAGGAGCCTCAGTAGCCAAAAACATTCAGTACTTC.

The chain joins TRBV30 to TRBJ1-2, with TRBD1 matching 8 bases. The germline V gene has CDR1 GTSNPN and CDR2 SVGIG (reference sequence). The CDR3 totals 14 residues. Unmatched junction bases numbered 8, after V lost 0 bases and J lost 8 bases. CDR3 protein: CAWSVGQGAGGYTF. The CDR3, as DNA: TGTGCCTGGAGTGTCGGGCAGGGGGCAGGGGGCTACACCTTC.

CDR3 in amino acids: CASSLRLAGGRTGELFF. The CDR3 DNA follows: TGTGCCAGCAGTTTACGACTAGCGGGGGGCCGGACCGGGGAGCTGTTTTTT. This chain joins TRBV27 and TRBJ2-2, with TRBD2 matching 13 bases. CDR3 length: 17 amino acids. Germline CDR1 and CDR2: MNHEY and SMNVEV (reference sequence). V lost 2 bases, J lost 5 bases, and 5 bases stayed unmatched.

In this sample, this clone turned up a few times. The gene calls are TRBV5-4 and TRBJ1-1, with D possibly TRBD1 on 6 matching bases. Trimming took off 2 bases at V and 4 bases at J, with 18 bases between the two ends. The CDR3 sequence is 16 residues long. Per the germline V gene, CDR1 is SGHNT and CDR2 is YYREEE (reference sequence). CDR3 sequence (DNA): TGTGCCAGCAGCTTTGGGGGCTACTACCAGGGCACTGAAGCTTTCTTT. Its protein product is CASSFGGYYQGTEAFF.

This clone was counted a single time. The rearrangement uses TRBV5-8 and TRBJ1-5; 9 bases are a match to TRBD1. Germline assignment: CDR1 SGHTS and CDR2 YDEGEE. With V trimmed by 4 bases and J by 6 bases, 5 bases remained unmatched. The CDR3 spans 14 residues. CDR3 nucleotides: TGTGCCAGCAGCCGGACAGGGGAGGGTCAGCCCCAGCATTTT. It codes for CASSRTGEGQPQHF.

The CDR3 reads CASSQDQYQAIYGYTF. Here the CDR3 DNA reads TGTGCCAGCAGCCAAGACCAGTATCAGGCCATCTATGGCTACACCTTC. The chain employs TRBV4-2 and TRBJ1-2; unclear D gene. The CDR3 has 16 residues. Germline V gene sequence: CDR1 LGHNA, CDR2 YNFKEQ. With 0 bases removed from V and 4 bases from J, the gap between germline ends came to 15 bases.